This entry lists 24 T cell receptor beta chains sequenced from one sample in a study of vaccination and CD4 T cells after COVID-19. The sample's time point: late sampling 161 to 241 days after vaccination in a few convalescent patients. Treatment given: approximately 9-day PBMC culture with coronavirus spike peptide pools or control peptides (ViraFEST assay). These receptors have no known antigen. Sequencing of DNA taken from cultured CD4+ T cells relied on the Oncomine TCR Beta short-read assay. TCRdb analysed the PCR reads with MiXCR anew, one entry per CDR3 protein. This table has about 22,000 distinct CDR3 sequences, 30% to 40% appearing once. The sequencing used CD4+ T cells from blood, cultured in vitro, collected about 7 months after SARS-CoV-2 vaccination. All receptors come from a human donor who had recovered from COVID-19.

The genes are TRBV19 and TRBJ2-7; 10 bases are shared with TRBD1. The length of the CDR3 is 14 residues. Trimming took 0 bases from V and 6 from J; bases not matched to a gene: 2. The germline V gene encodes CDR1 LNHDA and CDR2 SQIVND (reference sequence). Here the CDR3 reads CASSIDRDRGEQYF. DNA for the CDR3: TGTGCCAGTAGTATAGATCGGGACAGGGGCGAGCAGTACTTC. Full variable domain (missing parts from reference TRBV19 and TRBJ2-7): DGGITQSPKYLFRKEGQNVTLSCEQNLNHDAMYWYRQDPGQGLRLIYYSQIVNDFQKGDIAEGYSVSREKKESFPLTVTSAQKNPTAFYLCASSIDRDRGEQYFGPGTRLTVT.

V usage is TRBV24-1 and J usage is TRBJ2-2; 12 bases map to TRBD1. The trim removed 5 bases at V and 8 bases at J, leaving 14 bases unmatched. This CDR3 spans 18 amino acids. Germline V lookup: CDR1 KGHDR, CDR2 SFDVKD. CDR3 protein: CATSGVLGTGGAEGELFF. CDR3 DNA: TGTGCCACCAGTGGGGTCCTTGGGACAGGGGGCGCCGAGGGGGAGCTGTTTTTT.

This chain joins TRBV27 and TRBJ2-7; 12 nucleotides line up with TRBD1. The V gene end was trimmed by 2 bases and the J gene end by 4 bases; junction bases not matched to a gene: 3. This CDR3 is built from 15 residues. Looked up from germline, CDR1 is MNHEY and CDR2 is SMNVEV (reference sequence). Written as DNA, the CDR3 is TGTGCCAGCAGTTTAAGGGGACAGGGGGCTTACGAGCAGTACTTC. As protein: CASSLRGQGAYEQYF.

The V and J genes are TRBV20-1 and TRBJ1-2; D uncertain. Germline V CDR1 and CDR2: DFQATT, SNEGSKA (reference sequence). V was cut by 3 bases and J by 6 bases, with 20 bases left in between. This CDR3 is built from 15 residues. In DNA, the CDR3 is TGCAGTGCTAGGGTTACTAGATTACCCAACCATGGCTACACCTTC. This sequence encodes CSARVTRLPNHGYTF.

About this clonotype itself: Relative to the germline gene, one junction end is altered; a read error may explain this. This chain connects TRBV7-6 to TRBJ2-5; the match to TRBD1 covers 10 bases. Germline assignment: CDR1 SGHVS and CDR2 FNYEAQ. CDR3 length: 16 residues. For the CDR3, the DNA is TGTGCTAGCAGCCAAGGGACAGGGGCCACTCAAGAGACCCAGTACTTC. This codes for CASSQGTGATQETQYF.

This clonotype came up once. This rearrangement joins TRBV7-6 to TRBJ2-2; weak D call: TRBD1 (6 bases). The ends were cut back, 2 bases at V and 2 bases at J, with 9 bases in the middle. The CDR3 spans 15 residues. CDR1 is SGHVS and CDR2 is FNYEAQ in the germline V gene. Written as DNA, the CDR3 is TGTGCCAGCAGCTTAAGGGGGACCAACACCGGGGAGCTGTTTTTT. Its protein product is CASSLRGTNTGELFF.

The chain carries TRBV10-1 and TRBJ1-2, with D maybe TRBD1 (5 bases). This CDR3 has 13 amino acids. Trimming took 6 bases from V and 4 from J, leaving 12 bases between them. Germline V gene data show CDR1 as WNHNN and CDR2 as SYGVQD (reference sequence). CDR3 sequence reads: CASRPGTAYGYTF. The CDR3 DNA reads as TGCGCCAGCAGGCCCGGGACGGCCTATGGCTACACCTTC.

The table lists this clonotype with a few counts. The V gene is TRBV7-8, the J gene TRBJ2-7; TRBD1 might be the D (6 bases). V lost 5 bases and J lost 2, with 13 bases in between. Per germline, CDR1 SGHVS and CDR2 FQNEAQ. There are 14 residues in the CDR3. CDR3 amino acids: CASSANRDTYEQYF. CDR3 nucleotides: TGTGCCAGCAGCGCAAACCGGGACACCTACGAGCAGTACTTC.

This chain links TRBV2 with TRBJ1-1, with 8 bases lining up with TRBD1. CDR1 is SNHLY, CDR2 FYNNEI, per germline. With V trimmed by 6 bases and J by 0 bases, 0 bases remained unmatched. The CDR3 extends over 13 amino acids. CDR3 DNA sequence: TGTGCCAGCAGGGACAGGGTGAACACTGAAGCTTTCTTT. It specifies CASRDRVNTEAFF.

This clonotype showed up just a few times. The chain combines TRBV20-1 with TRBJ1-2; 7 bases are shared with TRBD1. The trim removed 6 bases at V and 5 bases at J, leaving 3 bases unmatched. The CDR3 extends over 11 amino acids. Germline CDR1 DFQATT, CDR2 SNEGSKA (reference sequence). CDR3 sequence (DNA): TGCAGTGCCCAACAGGGGTATGGCTACACCTTC. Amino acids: CSAQQGYGYTF.

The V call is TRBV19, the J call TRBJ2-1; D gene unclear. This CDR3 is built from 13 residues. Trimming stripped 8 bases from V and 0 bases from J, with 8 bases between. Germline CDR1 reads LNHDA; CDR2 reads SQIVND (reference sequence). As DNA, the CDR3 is TGTGCCAGTGGGCCCAACTCCTACAATGAGCAGTTCTTC. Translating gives CASGPNSYNEQFF.

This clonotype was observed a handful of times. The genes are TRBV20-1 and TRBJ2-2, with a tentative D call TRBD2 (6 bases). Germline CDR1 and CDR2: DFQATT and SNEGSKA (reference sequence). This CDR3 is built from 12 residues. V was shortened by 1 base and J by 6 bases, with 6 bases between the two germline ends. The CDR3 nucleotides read TGCAGTGCTAGAGCGGGGGCCGGGGAGCTGTTTTTT. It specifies CSARAGAGELFF.

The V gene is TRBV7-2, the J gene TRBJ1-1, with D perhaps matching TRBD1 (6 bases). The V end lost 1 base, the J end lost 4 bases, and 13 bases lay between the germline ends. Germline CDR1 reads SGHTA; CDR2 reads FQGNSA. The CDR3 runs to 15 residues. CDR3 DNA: TGTGCCAGCAGCTTAGACGGGGGGCTGGGCACTGAAGCTTTCTTT. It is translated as CASSLDGGLGTEAFF.

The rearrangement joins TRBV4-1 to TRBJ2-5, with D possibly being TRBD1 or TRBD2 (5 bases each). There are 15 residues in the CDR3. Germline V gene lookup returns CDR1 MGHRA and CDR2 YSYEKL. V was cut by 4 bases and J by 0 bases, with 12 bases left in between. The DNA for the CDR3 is TGCGCCAGCAGCCCGGTTGGGGGACACCAAGAGACCCAGTACTTC. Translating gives CASSPVGGHQETQYF.

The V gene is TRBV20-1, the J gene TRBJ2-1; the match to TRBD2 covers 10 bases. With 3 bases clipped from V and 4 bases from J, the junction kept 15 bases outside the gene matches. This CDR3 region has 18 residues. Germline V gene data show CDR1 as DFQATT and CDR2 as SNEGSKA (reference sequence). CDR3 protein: CSASSGISGRGWYNEQFF. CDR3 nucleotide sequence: TGCAGTGCTAGTTCGGGGATAAGCGGGAGGGGGTGGTACAATGAGCAGTTCTTC.

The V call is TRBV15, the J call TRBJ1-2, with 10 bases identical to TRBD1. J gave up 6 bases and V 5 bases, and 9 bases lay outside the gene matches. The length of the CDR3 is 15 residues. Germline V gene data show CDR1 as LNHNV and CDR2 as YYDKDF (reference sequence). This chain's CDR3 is CATSPIGQGVNGYTF. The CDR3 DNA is TGTGCCACCAGCCCCATAGGACAGGGGGTTAATGGCTACACCTTC.

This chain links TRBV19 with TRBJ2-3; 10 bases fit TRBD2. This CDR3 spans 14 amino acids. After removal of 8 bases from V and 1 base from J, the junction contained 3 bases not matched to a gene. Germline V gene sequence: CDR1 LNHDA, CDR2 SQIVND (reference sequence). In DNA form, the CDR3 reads TGTGCCAGTGCAGCGGGGGGGGGCACAGATACGCAGTATTTT. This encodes CASAAGGGTDTQYF.

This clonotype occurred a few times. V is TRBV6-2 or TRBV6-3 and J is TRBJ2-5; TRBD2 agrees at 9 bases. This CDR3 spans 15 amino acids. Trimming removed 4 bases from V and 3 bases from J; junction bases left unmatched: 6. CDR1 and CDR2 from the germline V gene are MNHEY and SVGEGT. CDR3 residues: CASSLAGEGEETQYF. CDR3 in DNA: TGTGCCAGCAGTTTAGCGGGAGAGGGTGAAGAGACCCAGTACTTC.

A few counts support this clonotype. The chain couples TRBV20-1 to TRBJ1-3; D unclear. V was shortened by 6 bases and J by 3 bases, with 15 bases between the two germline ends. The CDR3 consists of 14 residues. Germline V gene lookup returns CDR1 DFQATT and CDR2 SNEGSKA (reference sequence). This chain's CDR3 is CSATRTESGNTIYF. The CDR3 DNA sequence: TGCAGTGCCACGAGGACGGAGAGTGGAAACACCATATATTTT.

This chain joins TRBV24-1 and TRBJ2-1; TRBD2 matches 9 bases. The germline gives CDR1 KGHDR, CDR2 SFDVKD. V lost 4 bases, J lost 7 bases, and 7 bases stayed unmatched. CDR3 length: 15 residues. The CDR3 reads CATSDRGLAENEQFF. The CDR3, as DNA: TGTGCCACCAGTGACCGGGGACTAGCAGAAAATGAGCAGTTCTTC.

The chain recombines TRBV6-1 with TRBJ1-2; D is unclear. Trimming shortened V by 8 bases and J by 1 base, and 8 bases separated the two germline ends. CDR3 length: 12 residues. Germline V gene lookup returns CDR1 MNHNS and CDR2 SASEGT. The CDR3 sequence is CASAPSNYGYTF. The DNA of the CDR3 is TGTGCCAGCGCACCAAGTAACTATGGCTACACCTTC.

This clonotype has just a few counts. The CDR3 nucleotides are TGTGCCAGCAGTAGGACAGGGGATAGCAATCAGCCCCAGCATTTT. Its translation is CASSRTGDSNQPQHF. V and J are TRBV6-1 and TRBJ1-5; 9 bases are shared with TRBD1. CDR1 is MNHNS and CDR2 is SASEGT in the germline V gene. Losses at the gene ends were 5 bases for V and 0 bases for J; bases not matched to a gene: 2. The CDR3 totals 15 residues.

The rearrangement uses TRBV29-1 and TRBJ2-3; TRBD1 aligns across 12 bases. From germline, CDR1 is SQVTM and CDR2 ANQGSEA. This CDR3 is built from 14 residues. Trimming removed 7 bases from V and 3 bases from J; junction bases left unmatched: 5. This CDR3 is CSAGQGAVTDTQYF. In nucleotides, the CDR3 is TGCAGCGCGGGACAGGGGGCTGTAACAGATACGCAGTATTTT.

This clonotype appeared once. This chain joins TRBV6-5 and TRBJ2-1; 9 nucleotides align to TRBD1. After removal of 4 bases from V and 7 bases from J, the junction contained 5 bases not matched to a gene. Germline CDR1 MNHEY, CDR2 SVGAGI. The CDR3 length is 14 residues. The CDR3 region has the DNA TGTGCCAGCAGTTTCGGGACAGGGATGAATGAGCAGTTCTTC. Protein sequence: CASSFGTGMNEQFF.